A selection of T cell receptor beta chains follows, all from one sample in a study of vaccination and CD4 T cells after COVID-19. MiXCR, applied by TCRdb to the PCR reads, yields one record per CDR3 protein. The table has about 17,000 distinct CDR3 sequences, more than 55% seen once. Their antigens remain unidentified. The sequenced sample consisted of CD4+ T cells from blood, cultured in vitro. These receptors all stem from a human donor who had recovered from COVID-19. The CDR3 runs from the conserved cysteine through the conserved F or W. Fields, in order: V gene, clone size, J gene, CDR3 length, D gene, CDR3 DNA, CDR3 protein. D genes are given only for firm matches. A row's size may be missing; if present it is once, few, many or a size class.

TRBV12-3/TRBV12-4,once,TRBJ2-7,13,TRBD2,TGTGCCAGCAGGCTGGCGGGAGAGTACGAGCAGTACTTC,CASRLAGEYEQYF
TRBV5-4,-,TRBJ1-1,13,-,TGTGCCAGCAGCTTACGGGGGAACACTGAAGCTTTCTTT,CASSLRGNTEAFF
TRBV20-1,few,TRBJ1-1,14,-,TGCAGTGCGAAAGGTCTGACCTTGAACACTGAAGCTTTCTTT,CSAKGLTLNTEAFF
TRBV19,-,TRBJ2-5,15,-,TGTGCCAGTAGTACTCTTTCCGGGAGCCAAGAGGCCCAGTACTTC,CASSTLSGSQEAQYF
TRBV7-3,-,TRBJ2-4,13,-,TGTGCCAGCAGCCTGGCCGTCAAAAACATTCAGTACTTC,CASSLAVKNIQYF
TRBV20-1,medium-sized,TRBJ1-2,13,TRBD1,TGCAGTGCTTATGGACAGGGTTTAAGAGGCTACACCTTC,CSAYGQGLRGYTF
TRBV6-2/TRBV6-3,-,TRBJ2-2,15,TRBD2,TGTGCCAGCAGTCAAGACGGGGAGGGAGCCGGGGAGCTGTTTTTT,CASSQDGEGAGELFF
TRBV4-2,once,TRBJ1-5,15,-,TGTGCCAGCAGCCAAGAGTTACAGTCGAATCAGCCCCAGCATTTT,CASSQELQSNQPQHF
TRBV20-1,-,TRBJ2-1,13,-,TGCAGTGCTAGAGATACCCCCGACAATGAGCAGTTCTTC,CSARDTPDNEQFF
TRBV6-5,-,TRBJ1-6,16,-,TGTGCCAGCAGTTACTCCTCGGGGCTCCATAATTCACCCCTCCACTTT,CASSYSSGLHNSPLHF
TRBV12-3/TRBV12-4,-,TRBJ2-3,16,-,TGTGCCAGCAGTTTAAATGGGGTTTGGGGCGGAGATACGCAGTATTTT,CASSLNGVWGGDTQYF
TRBV5-1,few,TRBJ2-5,13,-,TGCGCCAGCAGCTGGGGACTTCAAGAGACCCAGTACTTC,CASSWGLQETQYF
TRBV20-1,-,TRBJ2-1,14,-,TGCAGTGCTAGTAGGGCTAGCGCCTACAATGAGCAGTTCTTC,CSASRASAYNEQFF
TRBV2,-,TRBJ2-3,13,-,TGTGCCAGCAGTGACGACGTCACAGATACGCAGTATTTT,CASSDDVTDTQYF
TRBV5-8,-,TRBJ1-1,15,-,TGTGCCAGCAGTTTCGACAGGCAGGGTTTCACTGAAGCTTTCTTT,CASSFDRQGFTEAFF
TRBV20-1,few,TRBJ1-4,12,-,TGCAGTGCTAGGACCGGAAATGAAAAACTGTTTTTT,CSARTGNEKLFF
TRBV5-1,-,TRBJ2-1,15,-,TGCGCCAGCAGCCCGGACGGTAACTCCTACAATGAGCAGTTCTTC,CASSPDGNSYNEQFF
TRBV19,-,TRBJ1-4,14,TRBD1,TGTGCCAGTAGACGGACAGGAAATAATGAAAAACTGTTTTTT,CASRRTGNNEKLFF
TRBV6-2/TRBV6-3,-,TRBJ2-4,16,-,TGTGCCAGCAGGTGGAGGTCTGGGGACGGAATTAACATTCAGTACTTC,CASRWRSGDGINIQYF
TRBV18,few,TRBJ1-1,15,-,TGTGCCAGCTCACCAAGGGGCAGGGTCGACACTGAAGCTTTCTTT,CASSPRGRVDTEAFF
TRBV7-9,-,TRBJ2-1,14,-,TGTGCCAGCAGGAGATTTACCTCCTACAATGAGCAGTTCTTC,CASRRFTSYNEQFF